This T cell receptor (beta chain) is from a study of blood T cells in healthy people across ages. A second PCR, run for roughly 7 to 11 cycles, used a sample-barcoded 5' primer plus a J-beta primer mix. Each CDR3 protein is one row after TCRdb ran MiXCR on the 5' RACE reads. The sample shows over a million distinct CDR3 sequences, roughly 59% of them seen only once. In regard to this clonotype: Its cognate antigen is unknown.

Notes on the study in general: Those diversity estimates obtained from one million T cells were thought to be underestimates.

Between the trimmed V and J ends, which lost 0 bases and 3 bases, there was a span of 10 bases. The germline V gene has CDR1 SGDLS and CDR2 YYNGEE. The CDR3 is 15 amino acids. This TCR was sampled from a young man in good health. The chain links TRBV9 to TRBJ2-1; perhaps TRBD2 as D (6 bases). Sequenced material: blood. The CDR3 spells CASSVGPGDYNEQFF. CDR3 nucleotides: TGTGCCAGCAGCGTAGGTCCGGGGGACTACAATGAGCAGTTCTTC.